The 8 T cell receptor beta chains in this list originate from one sample, sequenced in a study of cytomegalovirus exposure and HLA in healthy donors. Both 60 Vbeta primers and 13 Jbeta primers went into the PCR. TCRdb keeps only in-frame clones here, not all; method: immunoSEQ multiplex PCR. The sample shows 200,000 to 250,000 clones, approximately 82% of them seen only once. Sequences were obtained from PBMCs. These receptors were collected from a man between 18 and 29 years old in good health and CMV-seronegative.

The V and J genes are TRBV14 and TRBJ1-1; D is possibly TRBD1 (5 bases). V was pared by 4 bases and J by 1 base, with 10 bases between. The CDR3 is 14 residues long. In germline, CDR1 is SGHDN, CDR2 FVKESK. This chain's CDR3 is CASSPGLRNTEAFF. The CDR3 bases are TGTGCCAGCAGCCCGGGACTGAGGAACACTGAAGCTTTCTTT.

This clone was picked up a small number of times. The chain uses TRBV6-1 and TRBJ2-1, with D possibly TRBD2 on 6 matching bases. V was clipped by 2 bases and J by 0 bases, with 14 bases between them. Germline V gene data show CDR1 as MNHNS and CDR2 as SASEGT. The CDR3 length is 17 residues. The CDR3 spells CASSEIWGGNSYNEQFF. The CDR3 DNA reads TGTGCCAGCAGTGAAATTTGGGGCGGGAACTCCTACAATGAGCAGTTCTTC.

This clone was seen many times. This chain joins TRBV5-1 and TRBJ1-2, with 10 bases identical to TRBD1. Trimming removed 4 bases from V and 6 bases from J; junction bases left unmatched: 6. Germline V gives CDR1 SGHRS, CDR2 YFSETQ. The CDR3 is 14 residues long. The CDR3 bases are TGCGCCAGCAGCCCCTGGACAGGGGGGCATGGCTACACCTTC. Its protein product is CASSPWTGGHGYTF.

The chain couples TRBV29-1 to TRBJ2-7, with D possibly being TRBD1 (8 bases). This CDR3 spans 13 amino acids. Trimming stripped 3 bases from V and 3 bases from J, with 12 bases between. Germline V gives CDR1 SQVTM, CDR2 ANQGSEA. CDR3 nucleotide sequence: TGCAGCGTTGAGACAGGGGAGGGCTACGAGCAGTACTTC. The encoded protein is CSVETGEGYEQYF.

The chain couples TRBV6-1 to TRBJ2-3, with 10 bases fitting TRBD2. Looked up from germline, CDR1 is MNHNS and CDR2 is SASEGT. This CDR3 has 21 residues. Unmatched junction bases numbered 19, after V lost 2 bases and J lost 2 bases. CDR3: CASSESIGGGVLAGNTDTQYF. The DNA for the CDR3 is TGTGCCAGCAGTGAATCGATAGGTGGGGGGGTACTAGCGGGAAACACAGATACGCAGTATTTT.

The rearrangement links TRBV5-4 to TRBJ2-1; TRBD2 might be the D (6 bases). Germline V gives CDR1 SGHNT, CDR2 YYREEE (reference sequence). The CDR3 runs to 14 residues. The V end lost 3 bases, the J end lost 9 bases, and 16 bases lay between the germline ends. The CDR3 sequence is CASSSPGLGPEQFF. Here the CDR3 DNA reads TGTGCCAGCAGCTCACCGGGACTTGGACCTGAGCAGTTCTTC.

This clone was seen more than once but under ten times. The V and J genes are TRBV5-1 and TRBJ2-5, with TRBD1 as a possible D gene (5 bases). The J call may not be correct, given that the DNA end is closer to TRBJ2-7. This CDR3 has 15 residues. Germline loops: CDR1 SGHRS, CDR2 YFSETQ. This chain's CDR3 is CASSLGGAASYEQYF. CDR3 nucleotides: TGCGCCAGCAGCTTGGGGGGCGCGGCATCCTACGAGCAGTACTTC.

The J gene is TRBJ1-1, the V gene TRBV5-1; D gene uncertain. The V end was cut by 4 bases, the J end by 0 bases, with 16 bases between. Germline CDR1 reads SGHRS; CDR2 reads YFSETQ. CDR3 length: 16 amino acids. The DNA for the CDR3 is TGCGCCAGCAGCGCTCAAAGCGGCAGGATGAACACTGAAGCTTTCTTT. Protein sequence: CASSAQSGRMNTEAFF.